These T cell receptor beta chains were read from a single sample in a study of beta chain features in type 1 diabetes. Data came from immunoSEQ multiplex PCR; TCRdb stores just in-frame clones and leaves some out. The table has 900,000 or so clones, roughly a sixth seen once. The sample taken for sequencing was naive CD4+ T cells from blood. These receptors all come from a woman aged 18 to 35 in good health. The CDR3 runs from the conserved cysteine through the conserved F or W. D genes are given only for firm matches. Clone size is shown for a subset of rows, as once, few, many or a class of expanded clone.

.	few	TRBV9	TRBJ2-1	TGTGCCAGCGCGGTGGGTAGCGGGACAGGCAATGAGCAGTTCTTC	CASAVGSGTGNEQFF
TRBD2	.	TRBV2	TRBJ2-2	TGTGCCAGCAAAAAGACTAGCGGGAGGGAGCTGTTTTTT	CASKKTSGRELFF
.	.	TRBV5-1	TRBJ2-3	TGCGCCAGCAGCTTCCGACAGAACACAGATACGCAGTATTTT	CASSFRQNTDTQYF
TRBD1	.	TRBV18	TRBJ2-7	TGTGCCAGCGGATCCCCCAGGGGGCTGGACGAGCAGTACTTC	CASGSPRGLDEQYF
TRBD2	.	TRBV10-3	TRBJ2-1	TGTGCCATCAGTGACGCCTCCGGGACTAGCAAGTACAATGAGCAGTTCTTC	CAISDASGTSKYNEQFF
TRBD2	few	TRBV9	TRBJ2-5	TGTGCCAGCAGCGTATCAGCTAGCGGAGAGCAAGAGACCCAGTACTTC	CASSVSASGEQETQYF
TRBD1	.	TRBV28	TRBJ2-3	TGTGCCAGCGGCCCTACAGGGGCGGGCACAGATACGCAGTATTTT	CASGPTGAGTDTQYF
TRBD2	.	TRBV7-2	TRBJ2-7	TGTGCCAGCAGCTCTAGCGGGACAACCTACGAGCAGTACTTC	CASSSSGTTYEQYF
.	.	TRBV19	TRBJ1-5	TGTGCCAGTAGTCGGGGCCGTGGGCGGGGGAGCAATCAGCCCCAGCATTTT	CASSRGRGRGSNQPQHF
.	.	TRBV27	TRBJ2-3	TGTGCCAGCAGTTTTCTAGACCTCACAGATACGCAGTATTTT	CASSFLDLTDTQYF
.	.	TRBV19	TRBJ1-1	TGTGCCAGTAGTTACGTGAACACTGAAGCTTTCTTT	CASSYVNTEAFF
TRBD1	once	TRBV4-1	TRBJ2-6	TGCGCCAGCAGCCACCTGACAGGGGGCAAGTGGGGGGCCAACGTCCTGACTTTC	CASSHLTGGKWGANVLTF
TRBD2	few	TRBV5-1	TRBJ2-5	TGCGCCTCCGAGGGTAGCGGGAGGTACCAAGAGACCCAGTACTTC	CASEGSGRYQETQYF
.	few	TRBV5-1	TRBJ2-3	TGCGCCAGCAGCTTGGGTCGGGGTGCGGATACGCAGTATTTT	CASSLGRGADTQYF
.	.	TRBV27	TRBJ2-3	TGTGCCAGCCGGCTAGCGAGCACAGATACGCAGTATTTT	CASRLASTDTQYF
.	.	TRBV6-6	TRBJ2-2	TGTGCCAGCAGTTACACGAAGGAAGGCACCGGGGAGCTGTTTTTT	CASSYTKEGTGELFF
.	.	TRBV5-4	TRBJ1-1	TGTGCCAGCAGCTTGGATCCCGTGAACACTGAAGCTTTCTTT	CASSLDPVNTEAFF
.	few	TRBV27	TRBJ2-1	TGTGCCAGCAGTTTAAGGGCCACGTGGTCCGTTGGTGAGCAGTTCTTC	CASSLRATWSVGEQFF
.	.	TRBV20-1	TRBJ2-7	TGCAGTGCTAGAGGGATCTACGAGCAGTACTTC	CSARGIYEQYF
.	.	TRBV4-1	TRBJ2-5	TGCGCCAGCAGCCAAGGACTCCTAGAGACCCAGTACTTC	CASSQGLLETQYF
.	.	TRBV2	TRBJ1-5	TGTGCCAGCAGTTTTACAGGCGTCTATCAGCCCCAGCATTTT	CASSFTGVYQPQHF
.	.	TRBV28	TRBJ2-7	TGTGCCAGCAGTAACCCAGGGTCCCACGAGCAGTACTTC	CASSNPGSHEQYF
.	few	TRBV2	TRBJ1-5	TGTGCCAGCAGTTCAAACACAGGGTCCAATCAGCCCCAGCATTTT	CASSSNTGSNQPQHF
.	.	TRBV7-8	TRBJ2-3	TGTGCCAGCAGCTTAGTTACGAACAGGGGCACAGATACGCAGTATTTT	CASSLVTNRGTDTQYF
TRBD1	.	TRBV15	TRBJ1-1	TGTGCCACCAGCATGGACAGGGGCACTGAAGCTTTCTTT	CATSMDRGTEAFF
.	.	TRBV10-3	TRBJ2-7	TGTGCCATCAGTCTCGGGCGTAGCAACTACGAGCAGTACTTC	CAISLGRSNYEQYF
TRBD1	few	TRBV28	TRBJ1-3	TGTGCCAGCAGTTTCGACAGGGCTGGAAACACCATATATTTT	CASSFDRAGNTIYF
.	.	TRBV18	TRBJ1-5	TGTGCCAGCTCACCAGGAGCTCAGGGGTACAATCAGCCCCAGCATTTT	CASSPGAQGYNQPQHF
.	.	TRBV19	TRBJ1-5	TGTGCCAGTAGGGGAACGGGAGATAGCAATCAGCCCCAGCATTTT	CASRGTGDSNQPQHF
.	few	TRBV18	TRBJ2-7	TGTGCCAGCTCACCGCCCGGACAGGGAGGGTTGCACGAGCAGTACTTC	CASSPPGQGGLHEQYF
.	few	TRBV28	TRBJ1-1	TGTGCCAGCAGTCCGACCTCTGGGTGGTGGACTGAAGCTTTCTTT	CASSPTSGWWTEAFF
.	few	TRBV28	TRBJ1-4	TGTGCCAGCAGTCTCAGGGGTGATCGGAATAATGAAAAACTGTTTTTT	CASSLRGDRNNEKLFF
.	.	TRBV7-3	TRBJ2-4	TGTGCCAGCGTTCCCAGGCCGGGAACCAACATTCAGTACTTC	CASVPRPGTNIQYF
.	.	TRBV2	TRBJ2-5	TGTGCCAGCAGCGGGACGTCCCCTGGGGAGACCCAGTACTTC	CASSGTSPGETQYF
.	.	TRBV5-1	TRBJ2-5	TGCGCCAGCAGCTTGGGTCTGGTGAACGCCCAAGAGACCCAGTACTTC	CASSLGLVNAQETQYF
.	.	TRBV6-1	TRBJ1-2	TGTGCCAGCAGTGACATCATGGGATATGGCTACACCTTC	CASSDIMGYGYTF
.	.	TRBV20-1	TRBJ2-7	TGCAGTGCAGGAGGGGCATACGAGCAGTACTTC	CSAGGAYEQYF